This T cell receptor beta chain is from a study of identical twins (dated by TCRdb to 2016 to 2017). For the study in its entirety: To test whether fetal clonotypes persist, the study used deep sequencing on TCR alpha and beta repertoires from monozygotic twins, unrelated adults of various ages, and cord blood. To rule out contamination, replicate twin experiments were performed at different times with different library preparation protocols.

Every donor in the study was a healthy Caucasian. The twin cohort consisted of three pairs of female monozygotic twins, all aged roughly 18 to 29 years. Peripheral blood mononuclear cells were used as the source from which RNA for TCR libraries was isolated. Libraries came from 5' RACE. The data were produced on an Illumina HiSeq 2000. A universal primer binding site was introduced by template switching, and a unique molecular identifier was present in the final cDNA, enabling accurate counting of TCR cDNA molecules. Specific primers in the conserved constant-segment region were used to synthesize first-strand cDNA for the TCR alpha and beta chains. Each cDNA library was double barcoded, with a SMART-Mk sample barcode plus Illumina barcodes, to control for contamination. TruSeq adapter sequences, together with Illumina sample barcodes, were added in two successive PCR steps. The Illumina HiSeq platform was used with custom primers to sequence TCR alpha and beta cDNA libraries. The study's own analysis went as follows. MiGEC was used to process raw reads and extract unique molecular identifiers, and MiXCR was used to find CDR3 positions. Recombination models were inferred per individual with the repgenHMM and IGoR tools using an EM algorithm. The analysis of shared clonotypes was done with the tcR package in R, with sharing normalized by the product of cloneset sizes. To study raw recombination free of thymic and clonal selection effects, out-of-frame nonproductive sequences were analyzed. The public reads were quality trimmed at Q25 with fastp and then assembled into clones with MiXCR by TCRdb, keeping productive beta chains. CDR3 protein duplicates are merged, each entry listing the most common genes and DNA. The V and J calls here are based on TCRdb, not the publication. This sample has under 900,000 distinct CDR3 sequences in its table, and 18% of those were observed once. The ten largest make up 13% of the sample.

A word on this clonotype: Its binding antigen is unknown. No base-level quality is on record; no much larger clone is a single base apart.

Paper-wide results and their limitations: Abundant cord blood beta clonotypes had fewer insertions, young adult naive repertoires showed a similar but weaker trend, and memory repertoires showed no such trend. In monozygotic twins, recombination models systematically underestimated out-of-frame TCR alpha sharing, but the models matched the sharing seen between unrelated individuals. Because the same donors could not be followed over many years, conclusions were based on cross-sectional statistical analysis. Zero-insertion analyses could be partly confounded by invariant T cells such as MAIT and iNKT, although diverse VJ usage argued against such confounding for most clonotypes. The excess sharing between twins in beta out-of-frame sequences was weaker because fewer shared sequences reduced the signal-to-noise ratio. Out-of-frame TCR alpha sequences shared between twins showed an excess of low generation-probability sequences compared with coincidental sharing between unrelated individuals.

Separately, the same data were catalogued under a study of T cells expressing NK-cell markers. The second investigation adds: TCR beta-chain repertoires were profiled in sorted CD3+CD56+NKG2C+, CD3+CD56+NKG2C- and CD3+CD56-NKG2C+ T-cell subsets from fewer than 10 donors. Seven of the eight sequenced donors were HCMV-seropositive and one was HCMV-seronegative. In several experiments an anti-gammadeltaTCR antibody was added to restrict sorting to alphabetaTCR-expressing T cells. In a handful of donors, the dominant CD3+CD56+NKG2C+ clonotypes were among the top 10 CD8+ clonotypes and accounted for about 1.0-7.5% of CD8+ T cells. Those dominant clonotypes were again the most abundant among CD3+CD56-NKG2C+ cells in several donors, at about 25-60.1%. Whether the expanded NKG2C-expressing T cell clones were specific for HCMV antigens remained unclear. The eight sequenced donors were randomly selected healthy volunteers, three men and five women. HCMV serostatus was determined by detecting HCMV-specific IgG in serum with a commercial ELISA kit. For over 5 donors, bulk peripheral blood T-cell repertoires were additionally sequenced from unsorted PBMC. MIGEC was used to demultiplex reads and group reads by UMI, and MiTCR was used to assemble and quantify clonotypes. Only TCR cDNA sequences supported by at least two reads were kept to exclude erroneous sequences. The tcR package was used for downstream repertoire analysis, and clonotypes were matched between fractions using CDR3 nucleotide sequence together with V segment. VDJmatch was used to annotate antigen specificity against VDJdb, with one amino acid substitution allowed in CDR3.

This TCR was recovered from a woman aged 18-29 years in good health. The source material was PBMCs.

Here the CDR3 is given as CASSPRWGTDTQYF. At the DNA level, the sequence is TGTGCCAGCAGCCCCCGTTGGGGGACAGATACGCAGTATTTT. The chain couples TRBV7-2 to TRBJ2-3; the D gene is perhaps TRBD1 or TRBD2, as each covers 5 bases. Trimming takes 5 bases from V and 3 bases from J, and the germline ends sit 12 bases apart. The CDR3 contains 14 residues, cysteine and phenylalanine counted. Only the CDR3 DNA stays, 42 bases, in frame from base 1. The germline V gene gives CDR1 as SGHTA and CDR2 as FQGNSA.